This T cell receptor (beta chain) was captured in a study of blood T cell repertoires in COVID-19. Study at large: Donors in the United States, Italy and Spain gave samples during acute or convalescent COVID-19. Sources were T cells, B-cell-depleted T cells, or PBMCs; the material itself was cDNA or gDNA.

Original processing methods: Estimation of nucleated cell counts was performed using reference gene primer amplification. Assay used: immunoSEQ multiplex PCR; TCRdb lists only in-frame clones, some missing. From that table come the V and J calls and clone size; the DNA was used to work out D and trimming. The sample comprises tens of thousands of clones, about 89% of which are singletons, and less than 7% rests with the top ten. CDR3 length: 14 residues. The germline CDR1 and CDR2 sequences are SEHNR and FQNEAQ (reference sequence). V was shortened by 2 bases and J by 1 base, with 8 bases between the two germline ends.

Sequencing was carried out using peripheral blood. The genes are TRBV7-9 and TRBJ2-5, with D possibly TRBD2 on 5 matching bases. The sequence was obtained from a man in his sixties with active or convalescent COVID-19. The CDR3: CASSLREIQETQYF. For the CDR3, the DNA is TGTGCCAGCAGCTTAAGGGAGATCCAAGAGACCCAGTACTTC.